This T cell receptor (beta chain) was profiled in a study of T cells after yellow fever vaccination. Study-wide results and caveats: Booster sampling recovered most clones from primary vaccination (under 98% CD4, approximately 90% CD8). Across the CD4 and CD8 compartments, a small share of clonotypes was present in both.

Germline V CDR1 and CDR2: MNHNY, SVGAGI (reference sequence). The CDR3 runs 18 residues. V shed 0 bases, J shed 0 bases, and the junction held 7 bases outside the gene matches. This clonotype was detected only a few times. What it binds is not known. By 5'RACE template switching, TCR cDNA was produced, with a universal primer site and UMIs added in the process. TCRdb recomputed calls from the 5' RACE reads with MiXCR, one row per CDR3 protein. The table has hundreds of thousands of distinct CDR3 sequences, roughly 3.5% seen once. This chain uses TRBV6-6 with TRBJ2-7; 11 bases are a match to TRBD2. The receptor was isolated from a young man who received the YFV17D yellow fever vaccine. Source: PBMCs, taken on the day of the yellow fever booster vaccination. The CDR3 DNA sequence: TGTGCCAGCAGTTACTCGGGCGGGACTAGCGGTGACTCCTACGAGCAGTACTTC. Amino acids: CASSYSGGTSGDSYEQYF.